This record covers a single T cell receptor (beta chain). Its antigen is not known. Repertoires were generated with immunoSEQ multiplex PCR, while TCRdb's copy carries only in-frame clones and drops some. This table has some 120,000 clones, 75% to 90% appearing once. The data stem from a study of T cell responses to AZD1222 COVID-19 vaccine. Per the germline V gene, CDR1 is MGHRA and CDR2 is YSYEKL. This CDR3 comprises 17 residues. Trimming took 1 base from V and 2 from J; bases not matched to a gene: 8. Study-level findings and limits: Epitopes outside B.1.351 and B.1.1.7 mutated regions reportedly drew nearly half of spike TCRs. Sampling captured repertoires only after the peak T cell response. Females made up more of the donors, who were largely white British, and clonal diversity may have come out too low.

This chain links TRBV4-1 with TRBJ2-5; 9 bases align to TRBD2. This sequence was found in an adult in good health. The specimen comprised peripheral blood, sampled on day 0 of MenACWY control vaccination. DNA for the CDR3: TGCGCCAGCAGCCAAGGAGTAGAGCGGGGGGTACAAGAGACCCAGTACTTC. Its protein is CASSQGVERGVQETQYF.